These T cell receptor beta chains were read from a single sample in a study of T-cell reconstitution after alpha-beta-depleted transplantation in children. From the PCR reads, TCRdb called clonotypes with MiXCR, one entry per CDR3 protein. The sample records about 980,000 distinct CDR3 sequences, roughly 29% being singletons. The input for sequencing was PBMCs, mostly from graft donor cells, taken 360 days after TCRalphabeta/CD19-depleted stem cell transplant. The receptors stem from a boy in the first two years of life who had a stem cell transplant for SCID, so the T cells may come from the graft donor. CDR3s include the opening cysteine and the closing phenylalanine or tryptophan. A D gene is named only where the DNA matches it firmly. Clone size, where shown, is once, few, many, or a class for clones that have expanded.

d_call	v_call	cdr3_length	clone_size	j_call	cdr3_nt	cdr3_aa
NA	TRBV9	15	few	TRBJ2-7	TGTGCCAGCAGCGCCTCGACTGGCTTTGGCTACGAGCAGTACTTC	CASSASTGFGYEQYF
NA	TRBV5-1	12	NA	TRBJ1-1	TGCGCCAGCAGCTTGGCCCCGAGTGAAGCTTTCTTT	CASSLAPSEAFF
NA	TRBV5-5	14	NA	TRBJ2-1	TGTGCCAGCAGCTTGGTGTCCACGAGGGATGAGCAGTTCTTC	CASSLVSTRDEQFF
NA	TRBV27	13	few	TRBJ2-5	TGTGCCAGCAGCGGGCCGGGTTTGGAGACCCAGTACTTC	CASSGPGLETQYF
NA	TRBV29-1	16	NA	TRBJ2-1	TGCAGCGTTGGAAGGATTTTGTGGGGGCCCTACAATGAGCAGTTCTTC	CSVGRILWGPYNEQFF
NA	TRBV21-1	20	NA	TRBJ2-3	TGTGCCAGCAGCAAAGGACAGGGGGACAGGCGGCTCACTAGCACAGATACGCAGTATTTT	CASSKGQGDRRLTSTDTQYF
NA	TRBV25-1	15	NA	TRBJ1-4	TGTGCCAGCAGTGAATTATCGGGACGGAATGAAAAACTGTTTTTT	CASSELSGRNEKLFF
NA	TRBV10-3	14	NA	TRBJ1-2	TGTGCCATCAGTGAGGCGCAGGGAGGCTATGGCTACACCTTC	CAISEAQGGYGYTF
NA	TRBV20-1	13	few	TRBJ1-5	TGCAGTGCTAGATCACGGGGGGGACAGCCCCAGCATTTT	CSARSRGGQPQHF
NA	TRBV12-3/TRBV12-4	14	few	TRBJ1-2	TGTGCCACGTCAGTCGGGGGTAGCGACTATGGCTACACCTTC	CATSVGGSDYGYTF
NA	TRBV4-1	17	NA	TRBJ1-4	TGCGCCAGCAGCCAAGAACCGCGGGGTGCAACTAATGAAAAACTGTTTTTT	CASSQEPRGATNEKLFF
TRBD1	TRBV20-1	14	few	TRBJ2-1	TGCAGTGCCCCTGAGGGGGCGACAGGCAATGAGCAGTTCTTC	CSAPEGATGNEQFF
NA	TRBV4-3	13	NA	TRBJ2-1	TGCGCCAGCAGCCTAGACAGGATCAATGAGCAGTTCTTC	CASSLDRINEQFF
NA	TRBV14	16	few	TRBJ2-1	TGTGCCAGCAGCCAAGTGGTGGGCATCTCCTACAATGAGCAGTTCTTC	CASSQVVGISYNEQFF
NA	TRBV30	15	NA	TRBJ2-2	TGTGCCTGGAGTGTACCATTGGGGGGCACCGGGGAGCTGTTTTTT	CAWSVPLGGTGELFF
TRBD1	TRBV9	16	few	TRBJ2-2	TGTGCCAGCAGCCTGAGTGGGACAGGGAACACCGGGGAGCTGTTTTTT	CASSLSGTGNTGELFF
TRBD2	TRBV4-3	17	few	TRBJ2-5	TGCGCCAGCAGCCAAGATTCTAGCGGCCGGTACCAAGAGACCCAGTACTTC	CASSQDSSGRYQETQYF
NA	TRBV20-1	13	NA	TRBJ2-3	TGCAGTGCCGACAGTTTGACAGAAGATACGCAGTATTTT	CSADSLTEDTQYF
NA	TRBV5-1	15	once	TRBJ2-5	TGCGCCAGCAGCTCCCGACAGATCCTCCAAGAGACCCAGTACTTC	CASSSRQILQETQYF
NA	TRBV5-4	17	NA	TRBJ2-1	TGTGCCAGCAGCACCCCAGGGAGCCGCCGGGACCCCAATGAGCAGTTCTTC	CASSTPGSRRDPNEQFF
TRBD1	TRBV20-1	15	few	TRBJ2-7	TGCAGTGCTAGAACCCTGACAGGGAGCTCCTACGAGCAGTACTTC	CSARTLTGSSYEQYF
NA	TRBV6-5	11	NA	TRBJ2-5	TGTGCCAGCACTAATAAAGAGACCCAGTACTTC	CASTNKETQYF
TRBD1	TRBV10-3	18	few	TRBJ1-4	TGTGCCACAAAACGAGGGGGACAGGGGAAATTTTCTAATGAAAAACTGTTTTTT	CATKRGGQGKFSNEKLFF
NA	TRBV12-3/TRBV12-4	16	NA	TRBJ1-4	TGTGCCAGCAGGTTGTCGCATCGGGGCCTTAATGAAAAACTGTTTTTT	CASRLSHRGLNEKLFF
NA	TRBV20-1	13	NA	TRBJ2-3	TGCAGTGCTAGTCGGGGGGCCACAGATACGCAGTATTTT	CSASRGATDTQYF
TRBD1	TRBV20-1	13	NA	TRBJ1-1	TGCAGTGCCCTGGACAGGTCAGGGACTGAAGCTTTCTTT	CSALDRSGTEAFF
TRBD1	TRBV7-9	15	NA	TRBJ2-1	TGTGCCAGCAGCTCAGGACAGGTGGTGATCAATGAGCAGTTCTTC	CASSSGQVVINEQFF
NA	TRBV7-8	13	few	TRBJ2-7	TGTGCCAGCAGCTTAGACTTTCGCGACGCGCAGTACTTC	CASSLDFRDAQYF
TRBD1	TRBV5-5	15	NA	TRBJ2-7	TGTGCCAGCAGCTTAACAGGGGGCCTCATCTACGAGCAGTACTTC	CASSLTGGLIYEQYF
NA	TRBV7-8	12	few	TRBJ2-5	TGTGCCAGCAGCGCGCACCCGGAGACCCAGTACTTC	CASSAHPETQYF
TRBD2	TRBV27	16	NA	TRBJ2-2	TGTGCCAGCAGTATGACCAGCGGGGGATACACCGGGGAGCTGTTTTTT	CASSMTSGGYTGELFF
NA	TRBV5-6	13	NA	TRBJ2-7	TGTGCCAGCTTTGACAGACTTCGGCACGAGCAGTACTTC	CASFDRLRHEQYF
NA	TRBV15	14	few	TRBJ2-1	TGTGCCACCAGCAGAGATCGAGGGGACGATGAGCAGTTCTTC	CATSRDRGDDEQFF
TRBD1	TRBV4-1	15	NA	TRBJ2-3	TGCGCCAGCAGCCAACCACAGGGGGCGCAAGATACGCAGTATTTT	CASSQPQGAQDTQYF
NA	TRBV5-1	14	NA	TRBJ2-1	TGCGCCAGCAGCTTCCCAGGAGGGGTAAATGAGCAGTTCTTC	CASSFPGGVNEQFF
NA	TRBV28	14	NA	TRBJ2-3	TGTGCCAGCACCCCCACAGGGTTTCCGGATACGCAGTATTTT	CASTPTGFPDTQYF
NA	TRBV11-3	12	NA	TRBJ1-2	TGTGCCAGCAGCCCTATGGACTATGGCTACACCTTC	CASSPMDYGYTF
NA	TRBV4-1	17	few	TRBJ1-6	TGCGCCAGCAGCCGACCGGACCAGAGCTCCTATAATTCACCCCTCCACTTT	CASSRPDQSSYNSPLHF
NA	TRBV4-3	16	NA	TRBJ2-3	TGCGCCAGCAGCCAAGGACTTCGTCCAAGCACAGATACGCAGTATTTT	CASSQGLRPSTDTQYF
NA	TRBV29-1	13	few	TRBJ1-2	TGCAGCGTTGAAGCCCGGCCGGACTATGGCTACACCTTC	CSVEARPDYGYTF
NA	TRBV12-3/TRBV12-4	12	many	TRBJ2-1	TGTGCCAGCAGTTTAGGGTCGGGTGAGCAGTTCTTC	CASSLGSGEQFF
NA	TRBV20-1	17	NA	TRBJ2-1	TGCAGTGCTAGGTGGTGGGGGGGGCCCCCCAACTACAATGAGCAGTTCTTC	CSARWWGGPPNYNEQFF
NA	TRBV5-1	12	NA	TRBJ1-1	TGCGCCAGCACCGGGACGAACACTGAAGCTTTCTTT	CASTGTNTEAFF
NA	TRBV20-1	15	few	TRBJ2-7	TGCAGTGCTAGAGATCAATTCAGGGCTACCTACGAGCAGTACTTC	CSARDQFRATYEQYF
TRBD2	TRBV9	17	few	TRBJ2-3	TGTGCCAGCAGCGTAGCTCCTAGCGGGGGGGCTCCAGATACGCAGTATTTT	CASSVAPSGGAPDTQYF
NA	TRBV7-9	16	few	TRBJ2-1	TGTGCCAGCAGCTTCGGGGGCGTGGGCTCCTACAATGAGCAGTTCTTC	CASSFGGVGSYNEQFF
NA	TRBV7-2	17	few	TRBJ1-3	TGTGCCAGCAGACCCGCGGGCAGAACCTACTCTGGAAACACCATATATTTT	CASRPAGRTYSGNTIYF
NA	TRBV7-2	15	NA	TRBJ1-1	TGTGCCAGCAGCTTGCCAACCAAGGGGGGGACTGAAGCTTTCTTT	CASSLPTKGGTEAFF
TRBD2	TRBV4-3	19	few	TRBJ2-5	TGCGCCAGCAGCCAAGATACCCCCGGACTAGCGGGGGGGCAAGAGACCCAGTACTTC	CASSQDTPGLAGGQETQYF
NA	TRBV7-2	15	few	TRBJ2-7	TGTGCCAGCAGCTCGGAACTAGTCCCCTCGTACGAGCAGTACTTC	CASSSELVPSYEQYF
NA	TRBV4-1	16	NA	TRBJ2-2	TGCGCCAGCAGCTACAGGACTGTTAGGATCGCCGGGGAGCTGTTTTTT	CASSYRTVRIAGELFF